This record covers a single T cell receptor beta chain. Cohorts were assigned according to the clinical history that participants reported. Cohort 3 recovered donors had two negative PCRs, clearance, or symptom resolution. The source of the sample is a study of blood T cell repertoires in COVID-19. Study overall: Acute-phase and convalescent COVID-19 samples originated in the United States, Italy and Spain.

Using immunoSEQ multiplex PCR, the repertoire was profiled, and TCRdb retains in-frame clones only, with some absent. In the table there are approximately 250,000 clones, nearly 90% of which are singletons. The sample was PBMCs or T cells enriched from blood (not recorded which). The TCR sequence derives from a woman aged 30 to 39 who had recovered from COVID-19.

The CDR3: CASSPPTGAHATAFF. CDR3 DNA sequence: TGTGCCAGCAGCCCACCTACAGGGGCCCACGCGACTGCTTTCTTT. The rearrangement uses TRBV7-9 and TRBJ1-1; 7 bases line up with TRBD1. Trimming removed 5 bases from V and 11 bases from J; junction bases left unmatched: 17. Looked up from germline, CDR1 is SEHNR and CDR2 is FQNEAQ (reference sequence). This CDR3 region has 15 residues.